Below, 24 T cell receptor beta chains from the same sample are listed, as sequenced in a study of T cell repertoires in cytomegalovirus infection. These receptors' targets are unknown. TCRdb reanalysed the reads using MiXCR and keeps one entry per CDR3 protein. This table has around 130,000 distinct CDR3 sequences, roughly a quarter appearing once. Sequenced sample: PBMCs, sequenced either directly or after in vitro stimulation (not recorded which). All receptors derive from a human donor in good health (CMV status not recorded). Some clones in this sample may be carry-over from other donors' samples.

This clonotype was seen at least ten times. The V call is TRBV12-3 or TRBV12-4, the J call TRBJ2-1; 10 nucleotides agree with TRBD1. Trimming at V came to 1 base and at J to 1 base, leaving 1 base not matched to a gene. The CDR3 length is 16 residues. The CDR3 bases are TGTGCCAGCAGTTTAGGACAGGGGGCTTCCTACAATGAGCAGTTCTTC. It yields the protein CASSLGQGASYNEQFF.

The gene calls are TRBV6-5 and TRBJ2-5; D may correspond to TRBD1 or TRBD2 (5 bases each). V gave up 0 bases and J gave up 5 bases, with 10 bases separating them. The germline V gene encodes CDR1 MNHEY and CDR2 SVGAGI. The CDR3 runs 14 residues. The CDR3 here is CASSYSEGTETQYF. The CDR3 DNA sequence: TGTGCCAGCAGTTACTCGGAAGGGACGGAGACCCAGTACTTC.

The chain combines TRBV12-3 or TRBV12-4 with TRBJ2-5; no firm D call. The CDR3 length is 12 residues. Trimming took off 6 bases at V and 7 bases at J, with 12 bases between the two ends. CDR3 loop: CASSSYRLTQYF. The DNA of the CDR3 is TGTGCCAGCAGCTCCTACCGGTTGACCCAGTACTTC.

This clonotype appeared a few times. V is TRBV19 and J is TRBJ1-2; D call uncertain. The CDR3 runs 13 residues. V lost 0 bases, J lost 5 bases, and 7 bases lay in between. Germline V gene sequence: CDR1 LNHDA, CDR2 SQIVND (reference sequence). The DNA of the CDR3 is TGTGCCAGTAGTATAGATCGGGTGTATGGCTACACCTTC. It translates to CASSIDRVYGYTF.

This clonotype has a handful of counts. Here the CDR3 reads CAWSKTIGYTQYF. The CDR3 DNA is TGTGCCTGGAGTAAGACTATTGGGTATACGCAGTATTTT. The rearrangement uses TRBV30 and TRBJ2-3, with D perhaps TRBD2 (5 bases). The CDR3 has 13 residues. The germline CDR1 and CDR2 sequences are GTSNPN and SVGIG (reference sequence). V was clipped by 2 bases and J by 7 bases, with 13 bases between them.

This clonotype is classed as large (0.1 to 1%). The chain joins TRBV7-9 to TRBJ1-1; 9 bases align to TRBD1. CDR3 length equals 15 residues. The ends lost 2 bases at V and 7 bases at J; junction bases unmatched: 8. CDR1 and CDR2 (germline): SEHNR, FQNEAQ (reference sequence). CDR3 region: CASSLQQGARDEAFF. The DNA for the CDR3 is TGTGCCAGCAGCTTACAACAGGGGGCACGTGATGAAGCTTTCTTT.

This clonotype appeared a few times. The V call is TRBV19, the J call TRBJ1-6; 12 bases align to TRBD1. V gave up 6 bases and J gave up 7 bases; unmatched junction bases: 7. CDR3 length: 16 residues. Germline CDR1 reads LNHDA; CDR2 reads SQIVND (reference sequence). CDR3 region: CASSQGQGARNSPLHF. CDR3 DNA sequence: TGTGCCAGTAGCCAGGGACAGGGGGCTCGAAATTCACCCCTCCACTTT.

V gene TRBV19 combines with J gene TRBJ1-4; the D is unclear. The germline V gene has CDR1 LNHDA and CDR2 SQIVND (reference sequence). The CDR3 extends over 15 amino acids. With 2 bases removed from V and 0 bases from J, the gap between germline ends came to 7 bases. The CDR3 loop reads CASSIIGATNEKLFF. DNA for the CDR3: TGTGCCAGTAGTATAATCGGAGCAACTAATGAAAAACTGTTTTTT. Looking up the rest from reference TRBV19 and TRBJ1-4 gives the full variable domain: DGGITQSPKYLFRKEGQNVTLSCEQNLNHDAMYWYRQDPGQGLRLIYYSQIVNDFQKGDIAEGYSVSREKKESFPLTVTSAQKNPTAFYLCASSIIGATNEKLFFGSGTQLSVL.

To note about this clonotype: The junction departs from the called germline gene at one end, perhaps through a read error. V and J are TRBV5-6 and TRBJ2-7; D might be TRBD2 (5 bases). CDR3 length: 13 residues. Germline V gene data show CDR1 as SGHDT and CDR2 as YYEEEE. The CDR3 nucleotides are TGTGCCAGCAGCTCACACGGGGTGGAAGAGCAATACTTC. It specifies CASSSHGVEEQYF.

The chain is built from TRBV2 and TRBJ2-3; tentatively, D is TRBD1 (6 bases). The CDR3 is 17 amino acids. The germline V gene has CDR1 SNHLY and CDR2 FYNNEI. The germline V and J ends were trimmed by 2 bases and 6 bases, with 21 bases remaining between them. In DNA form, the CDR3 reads TGTGCCAGCAGTGAATCCGCGGGCAGGGGCTTCGTGGATACGCAGTATTTT. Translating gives CASSESAGRGFVDTQYF.

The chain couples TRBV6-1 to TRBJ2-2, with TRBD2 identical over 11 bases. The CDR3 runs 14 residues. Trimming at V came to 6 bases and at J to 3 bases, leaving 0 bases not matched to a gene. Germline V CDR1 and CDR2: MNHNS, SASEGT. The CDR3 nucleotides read TGTGCCAGCAGGGGACTAGCGGACACCGGGGAGCTGTTTTTT. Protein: CASRGLADTGELFF.

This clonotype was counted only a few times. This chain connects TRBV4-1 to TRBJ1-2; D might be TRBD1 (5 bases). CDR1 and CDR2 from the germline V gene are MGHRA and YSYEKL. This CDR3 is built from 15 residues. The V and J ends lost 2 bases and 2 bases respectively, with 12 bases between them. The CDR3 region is CASSQLGTGNYGYTF. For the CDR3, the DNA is TGCGCCAGCAGCCAATTAGGGACGGGGAACTATGGCTACACCTTC.

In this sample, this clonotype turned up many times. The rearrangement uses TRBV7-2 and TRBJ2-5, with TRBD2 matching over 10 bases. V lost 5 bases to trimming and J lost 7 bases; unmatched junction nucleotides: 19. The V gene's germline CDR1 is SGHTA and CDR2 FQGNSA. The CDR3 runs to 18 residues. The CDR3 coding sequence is TGTGCCAGCAGCCAACCTGAGCGGGAGGGCCGATTCTCCGGGACCCAGTACTTC. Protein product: CASSQPEREGRFSGTQYF.

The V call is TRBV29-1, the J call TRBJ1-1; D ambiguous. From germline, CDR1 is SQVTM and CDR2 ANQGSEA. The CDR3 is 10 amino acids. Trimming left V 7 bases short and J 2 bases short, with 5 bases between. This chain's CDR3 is CSARNTEAFF. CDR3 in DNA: TGCAGCGCCCGTAACACTGAAGCTTTCTTT. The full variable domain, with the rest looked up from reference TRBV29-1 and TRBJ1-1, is SAVISQKPSRDICQRGTSLTIQCQVDSQVTMMFWYRQQPGQSLTLIATANQGSEATYESGFVIDKFPISRPNLTFSTLTVSNMSPEDSSIYLCSARNTEAFFGQGTRLTVV.

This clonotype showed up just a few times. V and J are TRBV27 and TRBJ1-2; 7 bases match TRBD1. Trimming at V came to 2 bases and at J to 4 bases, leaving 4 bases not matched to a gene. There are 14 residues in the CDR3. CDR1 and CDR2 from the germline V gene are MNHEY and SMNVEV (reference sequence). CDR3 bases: TGTGCCAGCAGTTTAAGAGGGACAGCCTATGGCTACACCTTC. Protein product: CASSLRGTAYGYTF.

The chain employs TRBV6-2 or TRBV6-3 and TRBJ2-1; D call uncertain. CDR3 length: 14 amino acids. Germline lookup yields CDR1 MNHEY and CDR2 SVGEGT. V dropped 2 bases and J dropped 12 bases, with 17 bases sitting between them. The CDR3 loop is CASSYGALLAGQFF. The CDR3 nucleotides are TGTGCCAGCAGTTACGGAGCGCTATTAGCAGGGCAGTTCTTC.

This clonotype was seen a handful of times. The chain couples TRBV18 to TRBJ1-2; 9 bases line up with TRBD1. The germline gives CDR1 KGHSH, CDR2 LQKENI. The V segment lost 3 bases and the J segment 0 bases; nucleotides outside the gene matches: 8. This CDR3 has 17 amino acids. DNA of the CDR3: TGTGCCAGCTCACCTCCGGGACAGGGTGCCCCTAACTATGGCTACACCTTC. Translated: CASSPPGQGAPNYGYTF.

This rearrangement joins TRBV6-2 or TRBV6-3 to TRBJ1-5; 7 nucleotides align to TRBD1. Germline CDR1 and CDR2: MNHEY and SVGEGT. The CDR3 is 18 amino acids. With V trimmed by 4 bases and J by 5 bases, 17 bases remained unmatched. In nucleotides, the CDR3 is TGTGCCAGCAGTTTTATAGCGGCTCGGGGACAGTCTGATCAGCCCCAGCATTTT. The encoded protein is CASSFIAARGQSDQPQHF.

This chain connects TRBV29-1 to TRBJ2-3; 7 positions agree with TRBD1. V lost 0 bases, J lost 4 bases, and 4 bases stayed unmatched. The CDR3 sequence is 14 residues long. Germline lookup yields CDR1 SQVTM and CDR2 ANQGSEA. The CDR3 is CSVEEGTGADTQYF. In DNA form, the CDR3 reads TGCAGCGTTGAAGAAGGAACAGGGGCAGATACGCAGTATTTT.

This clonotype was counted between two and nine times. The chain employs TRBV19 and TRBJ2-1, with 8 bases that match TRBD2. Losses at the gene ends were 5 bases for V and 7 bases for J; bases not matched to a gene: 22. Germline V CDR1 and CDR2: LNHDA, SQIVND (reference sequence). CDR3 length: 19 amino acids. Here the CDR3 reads CASSDVPGLVGGVGNEQFF. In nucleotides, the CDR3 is TGTGCCAGTAGTGACGTCCCGGGACTAGTGGGGGGAGTGGGAAATGAGCAGTTCTTC.

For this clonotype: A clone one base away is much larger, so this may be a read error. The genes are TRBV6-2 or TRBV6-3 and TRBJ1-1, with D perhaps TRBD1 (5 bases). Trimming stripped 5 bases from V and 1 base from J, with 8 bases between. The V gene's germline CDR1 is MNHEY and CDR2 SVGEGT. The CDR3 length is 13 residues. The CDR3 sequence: CASSIQENTEAFF. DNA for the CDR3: TGTGCCAGCAGTATACAGGAGAACACTGAAGCTTTCTTT.

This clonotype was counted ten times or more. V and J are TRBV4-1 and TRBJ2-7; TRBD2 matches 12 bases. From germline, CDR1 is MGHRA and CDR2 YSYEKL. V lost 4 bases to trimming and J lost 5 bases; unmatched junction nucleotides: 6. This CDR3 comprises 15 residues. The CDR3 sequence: CASSRRLAGVHEQYF. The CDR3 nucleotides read TGCGCCAGCAGCCGTCGACTAGCGGGAGTTCACGAGCAGTACTTC.

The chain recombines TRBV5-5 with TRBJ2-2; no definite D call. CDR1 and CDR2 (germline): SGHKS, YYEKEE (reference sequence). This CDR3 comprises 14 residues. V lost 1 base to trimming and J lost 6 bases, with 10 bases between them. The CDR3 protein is CASSLPLVAGELFF. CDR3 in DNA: TGTGCCAGCAGCTTGCCCCTCGTAGCCGGGGAGCTGTTTTTT.

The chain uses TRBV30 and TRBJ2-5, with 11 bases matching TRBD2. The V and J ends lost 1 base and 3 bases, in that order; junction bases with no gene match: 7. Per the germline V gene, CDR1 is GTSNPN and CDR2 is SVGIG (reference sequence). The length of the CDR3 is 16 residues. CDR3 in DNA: TGTGCCTGGAGTGCCGGGACTAGCGGTGTTAAAGAGACCCAGTACTTC. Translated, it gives CAWSAGTSGVKETQYF.